This TCR beta chain was recovered during a study of T cell repertoires in cytomegalovirus infection. About the study: Newly reported HLA-C-restricted and thoroughly characterized HLA-B-restricted CMV epitopes were employed. CMV infection together with matching HLA type was indicated by public TCR beta signatures. Overall study results and limits: CMV-specific HLA-C-restricted TCR beta clonotypes dominated the ex vivo response. Identification of carriers of CMV plus the relevant HLA was achieved through cumulative public TCR beta family frequency.

CDR1 and CDR2 from the germline V gene are SGHVS and FNYEAQ. The CDR3 is 16 residues long. J lost 10 bases, V lost 6 bases, and 14 bases had no gene match. This clonotype was seen many times. What it binds is unknown. TCRdb re-analysed the reads in MiXCR, keeping a single row per CDR3 protein. The sample lists 750,000 to 900,000 distinct CDR3 sequences, 29% seen once, with under 15% in the top ten. The clonotype originates from a human donor in good health (CMV status not recorded). Some clones in this sample may be carry-over from other donors' samples. The genes are TRBV7-6 and TRBJ2-1; 11 nucleotides align to TRBD1. The sample in question was cultured CD8+ T cells from PBMCs, obtained from culture after CMV antigen stimulation. The DNA of the CDR3 is TGTGCCAGCAGTCGTCCCGGGACAGGGGGGACAATAGAGCAGTTCTTC. Translated, it gives CASSRPGTGGTIEQFF.